The rows below give T cell receptor beta chains drawn from one sample of a study of CD8 T cells in ankylosing spondylitis. From the 5' RACE reads, TCRdb called clonotypes with MiXCR, one entry per CDR3 protein. The sample has 150,000 to 250,000 distinct CDR3 sequences, roughly 13% seen once. Sequenced input: blood, either unsorted or a sorted T cell fraction (not recorded which). The receptors shown here come from a male donor with ankylosing spondylitis or in good health (not recorded which). Each CDR3 is given with its conserved first and last residue. Each record gives: CDR3 protein, CDR3 DNA, CDR3 length, clone size, V gene, D gene, J gene. D genes are given only for firm matches. Not every row has a clone size; where given, it reads once, few, many or a size class.

CDR3aa: CASSQDDSEAYEQYF
CDR3nt: TGTGCCAGCAGCCAAGATGATAGCGAGGCCTACGAGCAGTACTTC
len: 15
abundance: few
v_gene: TRBV4-2
d_gene: NA
j_gene: TRBJ2-7

CDR3aa: CASSQSGAYGYTF
CDR3nt: TGTGCCAGCAGCCAATCCGGGGCCTATGGCTACACCTTC
len: 13
abundance: few
v_gene: TRBV6-4
d_gene: NA
j_gene: TRBJ1-2

CDR3aa: CASSLKHPSSTDTQYF
CDR3nt: TGTGCCAGCTCACTTAAACATCCCTCGAGCACAGATACGCAGTATTTT
len: 16
abundance: few
v_gene: TRBV18
d_gene: NA
j_gene: TRBJ2-3

CDR3aa: CASSYGASGGLLEQFF
CDR3nt: TGTGCCAGCAGTTACGGGGCTAGCGGGGGGCTTCTAGAGCAGTTCTTC
len: 16
abundance: NA
v_gene: TRBV6-5
d_gene: TRBD2
j_gene: TRBJ2-1

CDR3aa: CASSVFASGDNEQFF
CDR3nt: TGCGCCAGCAGTGTATTTGCTAGCGGGGACAATGAGCAGTTCTTC
len: 15
abundance: many
v_gene: TRBV5-1
d_gene: TRBD2
j_gene: TRBJ2-1

CDR3aa: CASGTGADYEQYF
CDR3nt: TGTGCCAGCGGAACGGGGGCCGACTACGAGCAGTACTTC
len: 13
abundance: NA
v_gene: TRBV12-3/TRBV12-4
d_gene: NA
j_gene: TRBJ2-7

CDR3aa: CASSLLGGLTYEQYF
CDR3nt: TGTGCCAGCAGTTTATTGGGCGGGTTGACCTACGAGCAGTACTTC
len: 15
abundance: few
v_gene: TRBV27
d_gene: NA
j_gene: TRBJ2-7

CDR3aa: CASMRSGRDTQYF
CDR3nt: TGTGCCAGCATGAGGAGCGGGCGGGATACGCAGTATTTT
len: 13
abundance: few
v_gene: TRBV2
d_gene: NA
j_gene: TRBJ2-3

CDR3aa: CASSFGVVGSSNEQFF
CDR3nt: TGTGCCAGCAGCTTTGGAGTAGTGGGTTCCTCCAATGAGCAGTTCTTC
len: 16
abundance: NA
v_gene: TRBV7-9
d_gene: NA
j_gene: TRBJ2-1

CDR3aa: CATTAPAGGTDTQYF
CDR3nt: TGTGCCACCACAGCTCCAGCGGGAGGTACAGATACGCAGTATTTT
len: 15
abundance: few
v_gene: TRBV7-2
d_gene: TRBD2
j_gene: TRBJ2-3

CDR3aa: CASRTGTDSNQPQHF
CDR3nt: TGTGCCAGCAGAACCGGGACAGATAGCAATCAGCCCCAGCATTTT
len: 15
abundance: NA
v_gene: TRBV6-1
d_gene: TRBD1
j_gene: TRBJ1-5

CDR3aa: CASSQEAGTYLGETQYF
CDR3nt: TGTGCCAGCAGCCAAGAGGCAGGGACCTACTTGGGAGAGACCCAGTACTTC
len: 17
abundance: few
v_gene: TRBV4-2
d_gene: NA
j_gene: TRBJ2-5

CDR3aa: CASSATGGSYNEQFF
CDR3nt: TGTGCCAGCAGCGCGACAGGGGGCTCCTACAATGAGCAGTTCTTC
len: 15
abundance: few
v_gene: TRBV12-3/TRBV12-4
d_gene: TRBD1
j_gene: TRBJ2-1

CDR3aa: CASSARTNNSPLHF
CDR3nt: TGTGCCAGCAGTGCTCGGACGAATAATTCACCCCTCCACTTT
len: 14
abundance: NA
v_gene: TRBV6-1
d_gene: NA
j_gene: TRBJ1-6

CDR3aa: CATRTEYTGELFF
CDR3nt: TGTGCCACGCGGACTGAGTACACCGGGGAGCTGTTTTTT
len: 13
abundance: NA
v_gene: TRBV15
d_gene: NA
j_gene: TRBJ2-2

CDR3aa: CASSPGRPYEQYF
CDR3nt: TGTGCCAGCTCACCTGGGCGTCCCTACGAGCAGTACTTC
len: 13
abundance: few
v_gene: TRBV18
d_gene: NA
j_gene: TRBJ2-7

CDR3aa: CSVDSLGGFEQYF
CDR3nt: TGCAGCGTTGACTCCTTGGGGGGTTTCGAGCAGTACTTC
len: 13
abundance: NA
v_gene: TRBV29-1
d_gene: NA
j_gene: TRBJ2-7

CDR3aa: CASSQEWGQGYEQYF
CDR3nt: TGTGCCAGCAGCCAAGAATGGGGACAGGGGTACGAGCAGTACTTC
len: 15
abundance: NA
v_gene: TRBV14
d_gene: TRBD1
j_gene: TRBJ2-7

CDR3aa: CASSQPGTTGEQFF
CDR3nt: TGCGCCAGCAGCCAACCCGGGACTACAGGTGAGCAGTTCTTC
len: 14
abundance: few
v_gene: TRBV4-1
d_gene: TRBD2
j_gene: TRBJ2-1

CDR3aa: CASSENPGYIQYF
CDR3nt: TGTGCCAGCAGCGAAAACCCGGGATACATTCAGTACTTC
len: 13
abundance: NA
v_gene: TRBV5-6
d_gene: NA
j_gene: TRBJ2-4

CDR3aa: CATSDLTDSTDTQYF
CDR3nt: TGTGCCACCAGTGATTTGACCGACTCCACAGATACGCAGTATTTT
len: 15
abundance: many
v_gene: TRBV24-1
d_gene: NA
j_gene: TRBJ2-3

CDR3aa: CASSPPGGSMGREETQYF
CDR3nt: TGTGCCAGCAGCCCCCCCGGCGGGAGTATGGGAAGGGAAGAGACCCAGTACTTC
len: 18
abundance: few
v_gene: TRBV5-6
d_gene: TRBD2
j_gene: TRBJ2-5

CDR3aa: CASSHAQIQGTDTQYF
CDR3nt: TGCGCCAGCAGCCATGCCCAGATACAGGGTACAGATACGCAGTATTTT
len: 16
abundance: NA
v_gene: TRBV4-1
d_gene: NA
j_gene: TRBJ2-3

CDR3aa: CASSAPTGSEDEQFF
CDR3nt: TGTGCCAGCAGCGCCCCGACAGGGTCCGAAGATGAGCAGTTCTTC
len: 15
abundance: few
v_gene: TRBV7-9
d_gene: TRBD1
j_gene: TRBJ2-1

CDR3aa: CASSLRASWDEQFF
CDR3nt: TGTGCCAGCAGCTTACGGGCTAGCTGGGATGAGCAGTTCTTC
len: 14
abundance: many
v_gene: TRBV11-3
d_gene: NA
j_gene: TRBJ2-1

CDR3aa: CASSYSRVTEAFF
CDR3nt: TGTGCCAGCAGTTACTCGAGGGTCACTGAAGCTTTCTTT
len: 13
abundance: few
v_gene: TRBV6-5
d_gene: NA
j_gene: TRBJ1-1

CDR3aa: CASRGGLAPFF
CDR3nt: TGTGCCAGCAGGGGGGGGCTAGCGCCGTTCTTC
len: 11
abundance: few
v_gene: TRBV12-3/TRBV12-4
d_gene: NA
j_gene: TRBJ2-1

CDR3aa: CASSQEGTTGTEAFF
CDR3nt: TGTGCCAGCAGCCAAGAAGGGACGACTGGCACTGAAGCTTTCTTT
len: 15
abundance: few
v_gene: TRBV4-2
d_gene: NA
j_gene: TRBJ1-1

CDR3aa: CASSSSGGYEQYF
CDR3nt: TGTGCCAGCAGTTCCTCAGGGGGCTACGAGCAGTACTTC
len: 13
abundance: many
v_gene: TRBV6-5
d_gene: TRBD1
j_gene: TRBJ2-7

CDR3aa: CATSGSSNEQFF
CDR3nt: TGTGCCACCAGCGGCAGCAGCAATGAGCAGTTCTTC
len: 12
abundance: NA
v_gene: TRBV15
d_gene: NA
j_gene: TRBJ2-1

CDR3aa: CAWSVKGGVYEQYF
CDR3nt: TGTGCCTGGAGTGTGAAAGGGGGCGTCTACGAGCAGTACTTC
len: 14
abundance: NA
v_gene: TRBV30
d_gene: TRBD1
j_gene: TRBJ2-7

CDR3aa: CASSPASGGEYNEQFF
CDR3nt: TGTGCCAGCTCACCAGCTAGCGGGGGGGAATACAATGAGCAGTTCTTC
len: 16
abundance: NA
v_gene: TRBV18
d_gene: TRBD2
j_gene: TRBJ2-1

CDR3aa: CASSQVVSTQPYEQYF
CDR3nt: TGTGCCAGCAGCCAAGTTGTGTCTACACAGCCCTACGAGCAGTACTTC
len: 16
abundance: many
v_gene: TRBV3-1
d_gene: NA
j_gene: TRBJ2-7

CDR3aa: CSAREPVNYGYTF
CDR3nt: TGCAGTGCTAGAGAGCCCGTGAACTATGGCTACACCTTC
len: 13
abundance: few
v_gene: TRBV20-1
d_gene: NA
j_gene: TRBJ1-2

CDR3aa: CASSQDRAGELFF
CDR3nt: TGCGCCAGCAGCCAAGACAGGGCCGGGGAGCTGTTTTTT
len: 13
abundance: once
v_gene: TRBV4-1
d_gene: NA
j_gene: TRBJ2-2

CDR3aa: CASSSLTSTYEQYF
CDR3nt: TGTGCCAGCAGCTCTCTGACAAGTACCTACGAGCAGTACTTC
len: 14
abundance: NA
v_gene: TRBV7-9
d_gene: NA
j_gene: TRBJ2-7

CDR3aa: CASSPTGVPLFF
CDR3nt: TGTGCCAGCAGCCCCACCGGGGTCCCGCTGTTTTTT
len: 12
abundance: many
v_gene: TRBV12-3/TRBV12-4
d_gene: NA
j_gene: TRBJ1-4

CDR3aa: CASSEGDPSYEQYF
CDR3nt: TGCGCCAGCAGTGAAGGGGATCCCTCCTACGAGCAGTACTTC
len: 14
abundance: few
v_gene: TRBV10-2
d_gene: NA
j_gene: TRBJ2-7

CDR3aa: CSVEMGQNTGELFF
CDR3nt: TGCAGCGTTGAAATGGGACAGAACACCGGGGAGCTGTTTTTT
len: 14
abundance: many
v_gene: TRBV29-1
d_gene: NA
j_gene: TRBJ2-2

CDR3aa: CASSLSSTGALTSYEQYF
CDR3nt: TGTGCCAGCAGTCTATCTTCGACAGGGGCTCTTACCTCCTACGAGCAGTACTTC
len: 18
abundance: once
v_gene: TRBV2
d_gene: TRBD1
j_gene: TRBJ2-7

CDR3aa: CSVEWDRVDYGYTF
CDR3nt: TGCAGCGTTGAATGGGACAGGGTAGACTATGGCTACACCTTC
len: 14
abundance: few
v_gene: TRBV29-1
d_gene: TRBD1
j_gene: TRBJ1-2

CDR3aa: CASTARWTGHSSYNEQFF
CDR3nt: TGCGCCAGCACGGCCCGTTGGACAGGTCATAGCTCCTACAATGAGCAGTTCTTC
len: 18
abundance: NA
v_gene: TRBV5-1
d_gene: TRBD1
j_gene: TRBJ2-1

CDR3aa: CASSTTSGPSTDTQYF
CDR3nt: TGTGCCAGCAGCACAACTAGCGGGCCTAGCACAGATACGCAGTATTTT
len: 16
abundance: NA
v_gene: TRBV7-9
d_gene: TRBD2
j_gene: TRBJ2-3

CDR3aa: CASSLEALTGGGTDTQYF
CDR3nt: TGTGCCAGCAGCTTAGAAGCCTTAACAGGGGGAGGCACAGATACGCAGTATTTT
len: 18
abundance: few
v_gene: TRBV11-2
d_gene: TRBD1
j_gene: TRBJ2-3

CDR3aa: CAWSSSGDNEQFF
CDR3nt: TGTGCCTGGAGTTCAAGCGGAGACAATGAGCAGTTCTTC
len: 13
abundance: NA
v_gene: TRBV30
d_gene: NA
j_gene: TRBJ2-1

CDR3aa: CSASRGDTEAFF
CDR3nt: TGCAGTGCTAGTCGCGGGGACACTGAAGCTTTCTTT
len: 12
abundance: many
v_gene: TRBV20-1
d_gene: NA
j_gene: TRBJ1-1

CDR3aa: CSVGGGMNTEAFF
CDR3nt: TGCAGCGTCGGTGGGGGAATGAACACTGAAGCTTTCTTT
len: 13
abundance: NA
v_gene: TRBV29-1
d_gene: NA
j_gene: TRBJ1-1

CDR3aa: CASSLHGRTSGSNEQFF
CDR3nt: TGTGCCAGCAGCTTACACGGAAGGACTAGCGGGAGCAATGAGCAGTTCTTC
len: 17
abundance: few
v_gene: TRBV7-2
d_gene: TRBD2
j_gene: TRBJ2-1

CDR3aa: CASCLVRDRELLGTGELFF
CDR3nt: TGTGCCAGCTGCTTAGTCCGGGACAGGGAATTGTTGGGCACCGGGGAGCTGTTTTTT
len: 19
abundance: NA
v_gene: TRBV2
d_gene: TRBD1
j_gene: TRBJ2-2

CDR3aa: CASSQDLGISYGEQYF
CDR3nt: TGCGCCAGCAGCCAAGATCTGGGGATATCCTATGGGGAGCAGTACTTC
len: 16
abundance: NA
v_gene: TRBV4-1
d_gene: NA
j_gene: TRBJ2-7

CDR3aa: CASSLSSGASYEQYF
CDR3nt: TGTGCCAGCAGTTTATCGTCGGGGGCCTCCTACGAGCAGTACTTC
len: 15
abundance: many
v_gene: TRBV12-3/TRBV12-4
d_gene: NA
j_gene: TRBJ2-7

CDR3aa: CASSGLAGGRSYNEQFF
CDR3nt: TGTGCCAGCAGCGGACTAGCGGGAGGACGCTCCTACAATGAGCAGTTCTTC
len: 17
abundance: many
v_gene: TRBV7-9
d_gene: TRBD2
j_gene: TRBJ2-1

CDR3aa: CASSPGEGYEAFF
CDR3nt: TGTGCCAGCAGTCCCGGGGAGGGGTATGAGGCTTTCTTT
len: 13
abundance: few
v_gene: TRBV7-7
d_gene: NA
j_gene: TRBJ1-1

CDR3aa: CSVEGVNYGYTF
CDR3nt: TGCAGCGTTGAGGGGGTTAACTATGGCTACACCTTC
len: 12
abundance: NA
v_gene: TRBV29-1
d_gene: NA
j_gene: TRBJ1-2

CDR3aa: CSVYYARPTGTGLFDTQYF
CDR3nt: TGCAGCGTTTACTATGCTAGGCCCACCGGGACAGGCCTCTTTGATACGCAGTATTTT
len: 19
abundance: NA
v_gene: TRBV29-1
d_gene: TRBD1
j_gene: TRBJ2-3

CDR3aa: CASSNPLTVQSYGYTF
CDR3nt: TGTGCCAGCAGCAACCCCCTGACAGTACAGAGCTATGGCTACACCTTC
len: 16
abundance: few
v_gene: TRBV7-9
d_gene: NA
j_gene: TRBJ1-2

CDR3aa: CSELLVNEQFF
CDR3nt: TGCAGTGAGTTACTTGTCAATGAGCAGTTCTTC
len: 11
abundance: once
v_gene: TRBV20-1
d_gene: NA
j_gene: TRBJ2-1

CDR3aa: CASSFSLAGAKDTQYF
CDR3nt: TGTGCCAGCAGCTTCTCGTTAGCGGGAGCCAAAGATACGCAGTATTTT
len: 16
abundance: NA
v_gene: TRBV5-6
d_gene: TRBD2
j_gene: TRBJ2-3

CDR3aa: CASSSKGLADQETQYF
CDR3nt: TGTGCCAGCAGCTCCAAAGGACTAGCGGACCAAGAGACCCAGTACTTC
len: 16
abundance: NA
v_gene: TRBV13
d_gene: TRBD2
j_gene: TRBJ2-5